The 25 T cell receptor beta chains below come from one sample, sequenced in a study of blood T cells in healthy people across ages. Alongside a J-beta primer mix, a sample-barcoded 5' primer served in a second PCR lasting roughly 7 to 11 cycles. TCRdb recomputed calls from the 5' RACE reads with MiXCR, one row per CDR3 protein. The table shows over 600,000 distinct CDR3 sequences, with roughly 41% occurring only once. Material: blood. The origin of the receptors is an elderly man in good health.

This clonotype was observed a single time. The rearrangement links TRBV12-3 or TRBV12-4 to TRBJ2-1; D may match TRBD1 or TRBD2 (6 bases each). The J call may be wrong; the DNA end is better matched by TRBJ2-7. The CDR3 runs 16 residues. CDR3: CASSFDLGGRDNEQYF. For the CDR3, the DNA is TGTGCCAGCAGTTTCGACCTCGGGGGCAGGGACAATGAGCAGTACTTC.

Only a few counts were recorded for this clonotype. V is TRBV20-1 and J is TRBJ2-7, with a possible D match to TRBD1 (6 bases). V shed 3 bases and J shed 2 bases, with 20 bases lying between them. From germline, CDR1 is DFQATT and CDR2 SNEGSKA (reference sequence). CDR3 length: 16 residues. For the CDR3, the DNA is TGCAGTGCTAGGCCGGCAGGGACACGCACCCCCTACGAGCAGTACTTC. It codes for CSARPAGTRTPYEQYF.

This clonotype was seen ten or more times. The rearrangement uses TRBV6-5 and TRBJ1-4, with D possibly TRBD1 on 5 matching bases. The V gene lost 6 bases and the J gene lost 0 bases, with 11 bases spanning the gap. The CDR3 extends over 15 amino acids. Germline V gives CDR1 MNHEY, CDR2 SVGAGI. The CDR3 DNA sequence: TGTGCCAGCAGACCCGACAGCCCAACTAATGAAAAACTGTTTTTT. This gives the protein CASRPDSPTNEKLFF.

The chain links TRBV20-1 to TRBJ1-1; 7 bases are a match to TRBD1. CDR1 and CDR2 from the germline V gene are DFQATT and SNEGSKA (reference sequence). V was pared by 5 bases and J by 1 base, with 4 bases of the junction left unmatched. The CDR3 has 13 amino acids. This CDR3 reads CSAEDRRNTEAFF. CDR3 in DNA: TGCAGTGCTGAGGACAGGCGGAACACTGAAGCTTTCTTT.

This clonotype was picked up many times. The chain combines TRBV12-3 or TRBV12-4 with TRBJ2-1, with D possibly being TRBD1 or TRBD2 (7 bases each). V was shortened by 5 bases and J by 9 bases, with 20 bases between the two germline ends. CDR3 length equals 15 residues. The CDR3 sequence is CASSVLRGGASEQFF. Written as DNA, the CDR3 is TGTGCCAGCAGTGTCCTCAGGGGGGGGGCGTCTGAGCAGTTCTTC.

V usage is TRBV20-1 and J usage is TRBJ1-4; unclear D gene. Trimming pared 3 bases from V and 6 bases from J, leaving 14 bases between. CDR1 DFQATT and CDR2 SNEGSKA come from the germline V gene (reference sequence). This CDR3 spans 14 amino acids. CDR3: CSASPKGFDEKLFF. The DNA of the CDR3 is TGCAGTGCTAGCCCGAAAGGGTTCGATGAAAAACTGTTTTTT.

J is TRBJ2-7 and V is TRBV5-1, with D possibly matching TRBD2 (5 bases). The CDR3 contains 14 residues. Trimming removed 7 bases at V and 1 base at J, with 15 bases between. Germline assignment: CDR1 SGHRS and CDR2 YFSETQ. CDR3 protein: CASGLGDASYEQYF. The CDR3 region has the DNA TGCGCCAGCGGATTGGGAGACGCGTCCTACGAGCAGTACTTC.

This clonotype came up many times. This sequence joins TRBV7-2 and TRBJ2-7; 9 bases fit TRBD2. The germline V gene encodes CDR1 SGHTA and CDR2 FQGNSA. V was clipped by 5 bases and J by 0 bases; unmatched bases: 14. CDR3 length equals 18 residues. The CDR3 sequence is CASSPPVLLAGSSYEQYF. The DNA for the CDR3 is TGTGCCAGCAGCCCGCCCGTCCTACTAGCGGGTAGCTCCTACGAGCAGTACTTC.

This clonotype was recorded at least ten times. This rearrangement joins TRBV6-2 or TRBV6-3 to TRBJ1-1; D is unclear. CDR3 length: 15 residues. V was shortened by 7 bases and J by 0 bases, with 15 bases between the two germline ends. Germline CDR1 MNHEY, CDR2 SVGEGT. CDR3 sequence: CASTTRAGLNTEAFF. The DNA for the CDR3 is TGTGCCAGCACGACTCGGGCAGGCCTGAACACTGAAGCTTTCTTT.

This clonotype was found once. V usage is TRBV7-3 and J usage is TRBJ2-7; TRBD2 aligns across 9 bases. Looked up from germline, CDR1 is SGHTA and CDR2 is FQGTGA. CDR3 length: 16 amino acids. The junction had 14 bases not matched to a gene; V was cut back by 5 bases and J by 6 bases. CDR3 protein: CASSPQGGRALGEQYF. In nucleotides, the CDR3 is TGTGCCAGCAGCCCCCAGGGCGGGAGGGCCCTCGGCGAGCAGTACTTC.

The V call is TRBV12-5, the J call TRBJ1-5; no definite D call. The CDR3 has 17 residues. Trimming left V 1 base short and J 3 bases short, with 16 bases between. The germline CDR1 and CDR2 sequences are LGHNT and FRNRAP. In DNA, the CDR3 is TGTGCTAGTGGTTTGGGAGGAAACATGGCGATCAATCAGCCCCAGCATTTT. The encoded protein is CASGLGGNMAINQPQHF.

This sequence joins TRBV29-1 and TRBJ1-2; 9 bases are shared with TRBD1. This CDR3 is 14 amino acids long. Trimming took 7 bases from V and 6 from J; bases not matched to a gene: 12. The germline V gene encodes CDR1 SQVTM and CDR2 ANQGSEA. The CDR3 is CSARDREGVNGYTF. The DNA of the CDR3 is TGCAGCGCTAGGGACAGGGAGGGGGTAAATGGCTACACCTTC.

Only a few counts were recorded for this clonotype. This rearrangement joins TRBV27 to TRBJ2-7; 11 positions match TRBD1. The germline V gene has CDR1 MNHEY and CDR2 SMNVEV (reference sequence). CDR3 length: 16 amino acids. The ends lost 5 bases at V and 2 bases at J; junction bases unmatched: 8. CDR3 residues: CASSTNGQGAAYEQYF. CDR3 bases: TGTGCCAGCAGTACAAACGGACAGGGGGCAGCCTACGAGCAGTACTTC.

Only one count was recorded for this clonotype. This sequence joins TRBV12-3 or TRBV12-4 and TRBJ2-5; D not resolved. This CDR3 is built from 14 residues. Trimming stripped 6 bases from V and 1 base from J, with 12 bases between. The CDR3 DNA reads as TGTGCCAGCAGGATTTCCCGGCGCCAAGAGACCCAGTACTTC. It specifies CASRISRRQETQYF.

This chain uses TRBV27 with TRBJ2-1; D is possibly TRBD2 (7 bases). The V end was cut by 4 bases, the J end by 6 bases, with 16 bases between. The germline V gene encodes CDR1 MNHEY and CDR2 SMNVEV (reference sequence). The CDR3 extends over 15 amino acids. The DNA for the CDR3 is TGTGCCAGCAGTTACAGGCGGGGGCAGGGCAATGAGCAGTTCTTC. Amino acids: CASSYRRGQGNEQFF.

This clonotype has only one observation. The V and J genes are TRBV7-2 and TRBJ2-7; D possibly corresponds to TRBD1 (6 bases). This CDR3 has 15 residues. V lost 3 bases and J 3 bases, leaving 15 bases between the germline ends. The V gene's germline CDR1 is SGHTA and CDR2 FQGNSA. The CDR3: CASSFEWGRNYEQYF. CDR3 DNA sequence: TGTGCCAGCAGCTTTGAGTGGGGGCGGAACTACGAGCAGTACTTC.

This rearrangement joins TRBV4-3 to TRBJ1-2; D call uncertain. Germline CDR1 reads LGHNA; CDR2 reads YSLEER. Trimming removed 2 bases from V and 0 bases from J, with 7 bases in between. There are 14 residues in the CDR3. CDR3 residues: CASSQPGTNYGYTF. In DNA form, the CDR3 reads TGCGCCAGCAGCCAACCGGGGACTAACTATGGCTACACCTTC.

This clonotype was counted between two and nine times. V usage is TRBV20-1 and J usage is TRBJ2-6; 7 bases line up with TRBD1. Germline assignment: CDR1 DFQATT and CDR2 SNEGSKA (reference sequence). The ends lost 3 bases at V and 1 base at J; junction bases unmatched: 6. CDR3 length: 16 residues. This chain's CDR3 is CSARNRGESGANVLTF. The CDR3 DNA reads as TGCAGTGCTAGGAACAGGGGCGAATCTGGGGCCAACGTCCTGACTTTC.

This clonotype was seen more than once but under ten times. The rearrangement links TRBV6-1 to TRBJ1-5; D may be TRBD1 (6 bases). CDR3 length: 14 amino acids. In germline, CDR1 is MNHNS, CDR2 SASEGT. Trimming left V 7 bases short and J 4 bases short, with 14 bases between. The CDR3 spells CASKPGGPNQPQHF. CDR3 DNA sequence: TGTGCCAGCAAACCGGGGGGGCCTAATCAGCCCCAGCATTTT.

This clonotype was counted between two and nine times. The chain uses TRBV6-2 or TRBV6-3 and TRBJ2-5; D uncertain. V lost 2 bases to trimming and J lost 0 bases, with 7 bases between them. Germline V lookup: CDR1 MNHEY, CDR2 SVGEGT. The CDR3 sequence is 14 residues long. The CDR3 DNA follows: TGTGCCAGCAGTTACCTAGAGTACCAAGAGACCCAGTACTTC. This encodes CASSYLEYQETQYF.

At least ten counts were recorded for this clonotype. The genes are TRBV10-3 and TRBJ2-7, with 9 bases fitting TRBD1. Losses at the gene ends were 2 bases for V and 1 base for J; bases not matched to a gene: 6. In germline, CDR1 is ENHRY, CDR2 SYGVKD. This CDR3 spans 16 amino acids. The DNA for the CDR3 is TGTGCCATCAGTGAGACCGGGACAGGGCTTTCCTACGAGCAGTACTTC. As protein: CAISETGTGLSYEQYF.

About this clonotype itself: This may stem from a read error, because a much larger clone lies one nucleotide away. The CDR3 spells CAGSLRTGDNEQFF. CDR3 in DNA: TGCGCCGGCAGCCTCCGGACAGGGGACAATGAGCAGTTCTTC. The V and J genes are TRBV4-3 and TRBJ2-1, with TRBD1 matching 9 bases. CDR1 is LGHNA, CDR2 YSLEER, per germline. The CDR3 is 14 amino acids.

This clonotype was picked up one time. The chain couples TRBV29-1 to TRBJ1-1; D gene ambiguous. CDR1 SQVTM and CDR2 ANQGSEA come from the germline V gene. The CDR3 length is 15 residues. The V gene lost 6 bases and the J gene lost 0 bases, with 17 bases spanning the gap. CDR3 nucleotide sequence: TGCAGCGTGGATTCTGGACCGGGAATGAACACTGAAGCTTTCTTT. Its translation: CSVDSGPGMNTEAFF. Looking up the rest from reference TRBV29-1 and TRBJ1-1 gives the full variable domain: SAVISQKPSRDICQRGTSLTIQCQVDSQVTMMFWYRQQPGQSLTLIATANQGSEATYESGFVIDKFPISRPNLTFSTLTVSNMSPEDSSIYLCSVDSGPGMNTEAFFGQGTRLTVV.

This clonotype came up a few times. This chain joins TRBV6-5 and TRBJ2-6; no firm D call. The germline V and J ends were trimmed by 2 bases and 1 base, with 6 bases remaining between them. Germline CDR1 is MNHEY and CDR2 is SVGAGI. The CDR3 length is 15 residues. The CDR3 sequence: CASSYDWSGANVLTF. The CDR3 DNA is TGTGCCAGCAGTTACGACTGGTCTGGGGCCAACGTCCTGACTTTC.

Here the CDR3 reads CASSLKGGQTMNTEAFF. CDR3 DNA sequence: TGTGCCAGCAGTTTAAAAGGGGGACAGACCATGAACACTGAAGCTTTCTTT. V is TRBV27 and J is TRBJ1-1; 7 positions match TRBD1. Per germline, CDR1 MNHEY and CDR2 SMNVEV (reference sequence). There are 17 residues in the CDR3. Unmatched junction bases numbered 9, after V lost 2 bases and J lost 0 bases.